This T cell receptor (beta chain) was found in a study of T cell responses to AZD1222 COVID-19 vaccine. The CDR3 consists of 15 residues. Deletions cut 2 bases from V and 4 bases from J, with 14 bases between. Germline CDR1 reads MNHNY; CDR2 reads SVGAGI (reference sequence). The method was immunoSEQ multiplex PCR; TCRdb's version includes in-frame clones alone and lacks a portion of them. Of 180,000 or so clones in the sample, roughly 89% are singletons; the top ten hold 1.6%. This specimen consisted of peripheral blood, obtained on day 0 of AZD1222 vaccination. The sequence was collected from an adult in good health. The chain uses TRBV6-6 and TRBJ1-1; TRBD1 might be the D (5 bases). CDR3 in amino acids: CASSYDAGPGTEAFF. In DNA form, the CDR3 reads TGTGCCAGCAGTTACGACGCGGGGCCGGGCACTGAAGCTTTCTTT.